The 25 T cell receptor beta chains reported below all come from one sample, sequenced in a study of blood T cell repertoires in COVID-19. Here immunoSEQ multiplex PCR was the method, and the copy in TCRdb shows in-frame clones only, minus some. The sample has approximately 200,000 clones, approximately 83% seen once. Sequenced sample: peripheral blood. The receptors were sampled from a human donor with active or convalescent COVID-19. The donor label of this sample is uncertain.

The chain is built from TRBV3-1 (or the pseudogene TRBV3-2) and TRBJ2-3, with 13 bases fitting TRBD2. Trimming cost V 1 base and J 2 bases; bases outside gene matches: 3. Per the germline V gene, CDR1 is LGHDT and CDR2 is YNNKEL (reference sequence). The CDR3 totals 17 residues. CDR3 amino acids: CASSQGLAGGLTDTQYF. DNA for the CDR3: TGTGCCAGCAGCCAAGGACTAGCGGGGGGCCTCACAGATACGCAGTATTTT.

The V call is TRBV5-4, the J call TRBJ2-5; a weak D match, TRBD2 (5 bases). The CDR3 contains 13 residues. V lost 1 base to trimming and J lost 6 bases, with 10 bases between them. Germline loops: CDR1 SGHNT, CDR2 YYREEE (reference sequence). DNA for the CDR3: TGTGCCAGCAGCTTGACGGGGTTACAGACCCAGTACTTC. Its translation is CASSLTGLQTQYF.

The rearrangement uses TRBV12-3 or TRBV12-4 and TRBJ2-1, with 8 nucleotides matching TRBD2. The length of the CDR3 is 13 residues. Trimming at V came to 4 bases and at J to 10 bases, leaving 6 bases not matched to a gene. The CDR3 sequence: CASSWSGRHEQFF. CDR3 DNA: TGTGCCAGCAGTTGGAGCGGGAGACACGAGCAGTTCTTC.

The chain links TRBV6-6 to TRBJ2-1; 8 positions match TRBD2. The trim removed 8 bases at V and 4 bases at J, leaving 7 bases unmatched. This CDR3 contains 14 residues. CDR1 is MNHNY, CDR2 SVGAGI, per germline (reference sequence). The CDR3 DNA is TGTGCCAGCTGGAGCGGGAGACTTTACAATGAGCAGTTCTTC. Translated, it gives CASWSGRLYNEQFF.

The CDR3 here is CASSLGLAGGPGTGELFF. The CDR3 DNA follows: TGTGCCAGCAGCTTGGGACTAGCGGGAGGGCCGGGCACCGGGGAGCTGTTTTTT. The chain recombines TRBV11-2 with TRBJ2-2; 16 bases align to TRBD2. Germline CDR1 SGHAT, CDR2 FQNNGV. With V trimmed by 3 bases and J by 4 bases, 5 bases remained unmatched. This CDR3 comprises 18 residues.

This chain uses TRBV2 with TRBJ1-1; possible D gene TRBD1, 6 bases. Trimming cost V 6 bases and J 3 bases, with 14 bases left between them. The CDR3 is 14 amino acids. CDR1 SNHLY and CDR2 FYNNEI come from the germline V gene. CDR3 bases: TGTGCCAGCAGAGAGGGGGGGCGCGACACTGAAGCTTTCTTT. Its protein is CASREGGRDTEAFF.

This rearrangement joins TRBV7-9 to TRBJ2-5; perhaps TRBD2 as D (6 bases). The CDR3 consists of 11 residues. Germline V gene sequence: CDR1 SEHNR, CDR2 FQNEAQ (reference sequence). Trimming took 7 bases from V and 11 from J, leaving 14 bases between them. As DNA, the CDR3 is TGTGCCAGCACTATGGGGGAGGAACAGTACTTC. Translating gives CASTMGEEQYF.

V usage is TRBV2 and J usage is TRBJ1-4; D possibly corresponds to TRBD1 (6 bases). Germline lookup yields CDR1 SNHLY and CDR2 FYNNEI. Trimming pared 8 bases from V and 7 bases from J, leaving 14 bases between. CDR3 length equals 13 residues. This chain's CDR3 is CASRGRGAEKLFF. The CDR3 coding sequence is TGTGCCAGCCGGGGGAGGGGGGCTGAAAAACTGTTTTTT.

Here the CDR3 reads CASSPSGGSTEAFF. The CDR3 DNA sequence: TGTGCCAGCAGTCCCTCGGGGGGGAGCACTGAAGCTTTCTTT. The chain employs TRBV6-5 and TRBJ1-1, with D perhaps TRBD1 (5 bases). The V gene's germline CDR1 is MNHEY and CDR2 SVGAGI. The CDR3 has 14 residues. Trimming shortened V by 5 bases and J by 4 bases, and 14 bases separated the two germline ends.

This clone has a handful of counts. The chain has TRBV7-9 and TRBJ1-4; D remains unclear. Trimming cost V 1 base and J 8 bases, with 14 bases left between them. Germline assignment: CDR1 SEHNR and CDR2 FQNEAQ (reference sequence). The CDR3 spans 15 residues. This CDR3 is CASSLGVSEGEKLFF. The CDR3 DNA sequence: TGTGCCAGCAGCTTAGGGGTCAGCGAGGGAGAAAAACTGTTTTTT.

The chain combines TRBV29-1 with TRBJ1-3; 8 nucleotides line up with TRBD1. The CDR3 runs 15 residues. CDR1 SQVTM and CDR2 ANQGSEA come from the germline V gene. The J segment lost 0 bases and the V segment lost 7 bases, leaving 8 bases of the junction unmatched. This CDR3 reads CSASGGRISGNTIYF. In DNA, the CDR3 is TGCAGCGCATCAGGGGGCCGAATCTCTGGAAACACCATATATTTT.

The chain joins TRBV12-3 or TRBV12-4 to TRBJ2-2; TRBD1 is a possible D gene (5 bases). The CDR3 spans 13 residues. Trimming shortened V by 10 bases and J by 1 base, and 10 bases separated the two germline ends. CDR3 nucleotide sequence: TGTGCCACGTTCCAGGGGAACACCGGGGAGCTGTTTTTT. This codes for CATFQGNTGELFF.

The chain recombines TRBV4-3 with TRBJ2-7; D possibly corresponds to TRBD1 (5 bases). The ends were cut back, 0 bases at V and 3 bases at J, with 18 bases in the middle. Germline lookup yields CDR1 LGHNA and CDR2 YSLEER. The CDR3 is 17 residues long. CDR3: CASSQDPTGPVGYEQYF. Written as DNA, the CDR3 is TGCGCCAGCAGCCAAGATCCTACAGGACCGGTGGGCTACGAGCAGTACTTC.

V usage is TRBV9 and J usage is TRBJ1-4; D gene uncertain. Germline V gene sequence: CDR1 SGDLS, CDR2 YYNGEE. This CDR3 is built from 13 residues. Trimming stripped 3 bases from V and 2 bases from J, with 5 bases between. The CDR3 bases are TGTGCCAGCAGCGCCGGTACTAATGAAAAACTGTTTTTT. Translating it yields CASSAGTNEKLFF. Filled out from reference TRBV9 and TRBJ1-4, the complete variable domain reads DSGVTQTPKHLITATGQRVTLRCSPRSGDLSVYWYQQSLDQGLQFLIQYYNGEERAKGNILERFSAQQFPDLHSELNLSSLELGDSALYFCASSAGTNEKLFFGSGTQLSVL.

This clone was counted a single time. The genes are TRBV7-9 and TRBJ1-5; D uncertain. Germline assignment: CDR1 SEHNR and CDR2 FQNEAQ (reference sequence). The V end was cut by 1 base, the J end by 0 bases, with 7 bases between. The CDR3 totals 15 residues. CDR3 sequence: CASSLDHGSNQPQHF. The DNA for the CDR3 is TGTGCCAGCAGCTTAGATCACGGTAGCAATCAGCCCCAGCATTTT.

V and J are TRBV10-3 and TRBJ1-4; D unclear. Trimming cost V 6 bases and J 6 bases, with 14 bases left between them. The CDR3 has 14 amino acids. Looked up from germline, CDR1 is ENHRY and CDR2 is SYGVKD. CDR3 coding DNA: TGTGCCATCAGCGACCAAGACGGGTATGAAAAACTGTTTTTT. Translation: CAISDQDGYEKLFF.

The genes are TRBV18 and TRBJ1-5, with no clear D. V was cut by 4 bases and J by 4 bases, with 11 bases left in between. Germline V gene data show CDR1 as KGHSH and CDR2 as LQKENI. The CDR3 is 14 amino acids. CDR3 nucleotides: TGTGCCAGCTCACAGTTCCAGGTGAATCAGCCCCAGCATTTT. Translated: CASSQFQVNQPQHF.

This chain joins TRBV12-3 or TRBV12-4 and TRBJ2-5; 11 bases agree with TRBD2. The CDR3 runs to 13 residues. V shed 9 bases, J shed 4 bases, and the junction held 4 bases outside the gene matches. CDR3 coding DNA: TGTGCCAGTAAACTAGCGGGAGCAGAGACCCAGTACTTC. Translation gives CASKLAGAETQYF.

The DNA for the CDR3 is TGTGCCAGCAGCAATCAGGGGTCACTAGCGGGAAATAGCTCCTACAATGAGCAGTTCTTC. Translating gives CASSNQGSLAGNSSYNEQFF. The rearrangement links TRBV11-3 to TRBJ2-1, with 10 nucleotides matching TRBD2. Trimming removed 5 bases from V and 0 bases from J; junction bases left unmatched: 16. Germline loops: CDR1 SGHNT, CDR2 YENEEA. The CDR3 loop spans 20 amino acids.

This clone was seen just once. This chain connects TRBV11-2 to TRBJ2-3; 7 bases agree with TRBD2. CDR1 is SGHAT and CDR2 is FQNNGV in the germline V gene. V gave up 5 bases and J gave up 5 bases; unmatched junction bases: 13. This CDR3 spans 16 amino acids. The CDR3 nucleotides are TGTGCCAGCAGCCCAATGGGGGAGGGCCGGGGAGATACGCAGTATTTT. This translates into CASSPMGEGRGDTQYF.

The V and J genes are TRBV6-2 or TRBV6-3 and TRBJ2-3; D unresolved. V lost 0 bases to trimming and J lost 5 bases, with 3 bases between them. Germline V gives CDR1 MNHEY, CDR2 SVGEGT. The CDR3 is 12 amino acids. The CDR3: CASSYSRDTQYF. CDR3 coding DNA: TGTGCCAGCAGTTACTCGAGAGATACGCAGTATTTT.

CDR3 DNA sequence: TGTGCCAGCAGTGACGCAGGGCATTTAGGAAATGAGCAGTTCTTC. Translation gives CASSDAGHLGNEQFF. The chain employs TRBV2 and TRBJ2-1, with D possibly matching TRBD1 (5 bases). CDR3 size: 15 residues. The germline gives CDR1 SNHLY, CDR2 FYNNEI. Trimming pared 3 bases from V and 7 bases from J, leaving 16 bases between. The entire variable domain, with the rest obtained from reference TRBV2 and TRBJ2-1, is as follows: EPEVTQTPSHQVTQMGQEVILRCVPISNHLYFYWYRQILGQKVEFLVSFYNNEISEKSEIFDDQFSVERPDGSNFTLKIRSTKLEDSAMYFCASSDAGHLGNEQFFGPGTRLTVL.

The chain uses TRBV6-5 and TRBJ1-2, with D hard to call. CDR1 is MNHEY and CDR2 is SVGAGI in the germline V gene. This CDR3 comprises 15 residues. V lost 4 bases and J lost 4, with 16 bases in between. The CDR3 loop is CASSSPGRTSYGYTF. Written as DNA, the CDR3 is TGTGCCAGCAGTTCCCCGGGGAGGACTAGCTATGGCTACACCTTC.

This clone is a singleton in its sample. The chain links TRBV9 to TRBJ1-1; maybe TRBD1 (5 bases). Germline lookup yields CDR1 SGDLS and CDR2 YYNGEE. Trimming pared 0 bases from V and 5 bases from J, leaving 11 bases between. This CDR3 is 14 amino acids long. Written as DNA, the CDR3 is TGTGCCAGCAGCGTAGTGAGGGGAGGAACTGAAGCTTTCTTT. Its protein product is CASSVVRGGTEAFF.

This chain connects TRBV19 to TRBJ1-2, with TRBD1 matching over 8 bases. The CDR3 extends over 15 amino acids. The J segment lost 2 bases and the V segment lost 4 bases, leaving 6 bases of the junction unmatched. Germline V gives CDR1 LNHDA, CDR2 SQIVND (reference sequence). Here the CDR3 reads CASSTRTGRNYGYTF. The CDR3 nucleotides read TGTGCCAGTAGTACTCGGACAGGGAGAAACTATGGCTACACCTTC.